What follows are 14 T cell receptor beta chains derived from one specimen sequenced in a study of early T cells in non-severe SARS-CoV-2 infection. TCRdb re-called the 5' RACE reads through MiXCR, storing one row per CDR3 protein. The table lists about 19,000 distinct CDR3 sequences, around 4.4% of them singletons. The sequencing sample was made of whole blood. These receptors all come from an adult who was a healthcare worker with PCR-confirmed SARS-CoV-2 infection or an uninfected control (not recorded which).

This clonotype appeared many times. The chain has TRBV6-2 or TRBV6-3 and TRBJ2-3; 10 nucleotides line up with TRBD2. Trimming removed 7 bases from V and 4 bases from J; junction bases left unmatched: 8. Germline-derived CDR1 and CDR2 are MNHEY and SVGEGT. CDR3 length equals 15 residues. The CDR3 nucleotides read TGTGCCAGCAAGGAGCGGGGGGGCCCCCCAGATACGCAGTATTTT. Amino acid sequence: CASKERGGPPDTQYF.

This clonotype was seen at least ten times. The chain has TRBV20-1 and TRBJ1-6, with no clear D. Germline CDR1 and CDR2: DFQATT and SNEGSKA (reference sequence). The germline V and J ends were trimmed by 0 bases and 7 bases, with 10 bases remaining between them. The CDR3 is made up of 14 amino acids. CDR3 region: CSARDLGENSPLHF. The CDR3 DNA is TGCAGTGCTAGAGATCTCGGGGAAAATTCACCCCTCCACTTT.

This clonotype has only a few counts. This rearrangement joins TRBV3-1 to TRBJ2-5; 7 nucleotides match TRBD2. Trimming cost V 8 bases and J 7 bases; bases outside gene matches: 10. Germline V gene sequence: CDR1 LGHDT, CDR2 YNNKEL (reference sequence). This CDR3 spans 13 amino acids. CDR3 nucleotides: TGTGCCAGCGGCGGGGCGGGGGTCTCGACCCAGTACTTC. It specifies CASGGAGVSTQYF.

This clonotype was seen a few times. This chain joins TRBV7-6 and TRBJ1-2; tentatively, D is TRBD1 (6 bases). The germline gives CDR1 SGHVS, CDR2 FNYEAQ. Deletions cut 8 bases from V and 0 bases from J, with 10 bases between. The CDR3 consists of 13 residues. This chain's CDR3 is CASGAGANYGYTF. The CDR3 nucleotides are TGTGCCAGCGGGGCAGGGGCTAACTATGGCTACACCTTC.

This clonotype has at least ten counts. The chain recombines TRBV12-5 with TRBJ2-3, with 8 bases lining up with TRBD1. Losses at the gene ends were 0 bases for V and 10 bases for J; bases not matched to a gene: 3. The germline V gene encodes CDR1 LGHNT and CDR2 FRNRAP. The CDR3 sequence is 13 residues long. The CDR3 DNA follows: TGTGCTAGTGGTTTGGTAATGACAGGGGCGCAGTATTTT. Translated: CASGLVMTGAQYF.

V is TRBV2 and J is TRBJ1-2, with 7 bases that match TRBD1. The CDR3 sequence is 13 residues long. J gave up 3 bases and V 5 bases, and 3 bases lay outside the gene matches. CDR1 is SNHLY, CDR2 FYNNEI, per germline. The CDR3 protein is CASSYDRDYGYTF. DNA of the CDR3: TGTGCCAGCAGTTACGACAGGGACTATGGCTACACCTTC.

This clonotype was seen repeatedly, ten times or more. The chain uses TRBV11-2 and TRBJ2-4; 10 bases agree with TRBD1. The ends lost 3 bases at V and 9 bases at J; junction bases unmatched: 11. In germline, CDR1 is SGHAT, CDR2 FQNNGV. The CDR3 contains 16 residues. CDR3 residues: CASSLVPGGQGGIQYF. For the CDR3, the DNA is TGTGCCAGCAGCTTGGTTCCCGGTGGACAGGGGGGCATTCAGTACTTC. The entire variable domain, with the rest obtained from reference TRBV11-2 and TRBJ2-4, is as follows: EAGVAQSPRYKIIEKRQSVAFWCNPISGHATLYWYQQILGQGPKLLIQFQNNGVVDDSQLPKDRFSAERLKGVDSTLKIQPAKLEDSAVYLCASSLVPGGQGGIQYFGAGTRLSVL.

This clonotype is deemed medium-sized. The chain is built from TRBV20-1 and TRBJ1-5; D remains unclear. This CDR3 region has 15 residues. Germline CDR1 reads DFQATT; CDR2 reads SNEGSKA (reference sequence). Trimming left V 0 bases short and J 4 bases short, with 13 bases between. Here the CDR3 reads CSARDPGSPNQPQHF. CDR3 nucleotides: TGCAGTGCTAGAGATCCGGGCAGCCCAAATCAGCCCCAGCATTTT.

This clonotype was counted many times. The V call is TRBV20-1, the J call TRBJ2-1, with 15 bases lining up with TRBD2. Per germline, CDR1 DFQATT and CDR2 SNEGSKA (reference sequence). The CDR3 loop spans 18 amino acids. V shed 3 bases, J shed 6 bases, and the junction held 12 bases outside the gene matches. The CDR3 region has the DNA TGCAGTGCTAGGGTCCCCGGACTAGCGGGGGGGCGGTCCAATGAGCAGTTCTTC. It translates to CSARVPGLAGGRSNEQFF.

The chain recombines TRBV7-3 with TRBJ2-5; D might be TRBD2 (6 bases). V was trimmed by 5 bases and J by 1 base, leaving 14 bases between them. Germline assignment: CDR1 SGHTA and CDR2 FQGTGA. This CDR3 is 15 amino acids long. The CDR3 here is CASSPGGATQETQYF. The CDR3 DNA follows: TGTGCCAGCAGCCCCGGAGGGGCCACCCAAGAGACCCAGTACTTC.

This clonotype showed up many times. This chain uses TRBV5-6 with TRBJ2-5; D gene unclear. This CDR3 has 15 residues. V gave up 0 bases and J gave up 0 bases, with 9 bases separating them. Germline V gives CDR1 SGHDT, CDR2 YYEEEE. CDR3 protein: CASSLAADYQETQYF. For the CDR3, the DNA is TGTGCCAGCAGCTTGGCGGCAGATTACCAAGAGACCCAGTACTTC.

The V call is TRBV29-1, the J call TRBJ2-5; no firm D call. CDR3 length: 13 residues. Per the germline V gene, CDR1 is SQVTM and CDR2 is ANQGSEA. With 4 bases removed from V and 2 bases from J, the gap between germline ends came to 11 bases. In DNA, the CDR3 is TGCAGCGTTGTTCTCGAACTACAAGAGACCCAGTACTTC. Translating it yields CSVVLELQETQYF.

This clonotype is classed as medium-sized. This rearrangement joins TRBV20-1 to TRBJ2-2, with no clear D. The CDR3 has 15 residues. Germline values: CDR1 DFQATT, CDR2 SNEGSKA (reference sequence). Deletions cut 0 bases from V and 1 base from J, with 9 bases between. This CDR3 reads CSARDLSGNTGELFF. The CDR3 coding sequence is TGCAGTGCTAGAGATCTCTCGGGGAACACCGGGGAGCTGTTTTTT.

At least ten counts were recorded for this clonotype. The V gene is TRBV6-4, the J gene TRBJ2-3; maybe TRBD1 (6 bases). The germline V and J ends were trimmed by 2 bases and 0 bases, with 9 bases remaining between them. Per the germline V gene, CDR1 is MRHNA and CDR2 is SNTAGT. The CDR3 totals 15 residues. In nucleotides, the CDR3 is TGTGCCAGCAGTGACGGGGGACATAGCACAGATACGCAGTATTTT. Encoded protein: CASSDGGHSTDTQYF.